This T cell receptor beta chain emerged from a study of T cell responses to AZD1222 COVID-19 vaccine. This table comes from immunoSEQ multiplex PCR, and its TCRdb copy is limited to in-frame clones, with some not included. The sample lists roughly 24,000 clones; about 88% were seen once. The CDR3 consists of 13 residues. CDR1 and CDR2 from the germline V gene are MGHDK and SYGVNS. The J segment lost 8 bases and the V segment lost 6 bases, leaving 6 bases of the junction unmatched. This clone appeared once. This chain connects TRBV25-1 to TRBJ1-4; 7 nucleotides agree with TRBD1. This clonotype was obtained from an adult who received the AZD1222 COVID-19 vaccine. The sample in question was peripheral blood, obtained 28 days after the second AZD1222 dose. The CDR3 sequence is CASREQGSEKLFF. In DNA form, the CDR3 reads TGTGCCAGCAGGGAACAGGGGAGCGAAAAACTGTTTTTT.